This record covers a single TCR beta chain. Original data processing: Estimation of nucleated cell counts was performed using reference gene primer amplification. Assay: immunoSEQ multiplex PCR; the TCRdb copy retains only in-frame clones and omits some. V, J and clone size are those of that table, while D and trimming were read from the DNA. The table lists about 43,000 clones, roughly 89% of them singletons. The data are from a study of blood T cell repertoires in COVID-19. Study-wide background: Whether acute or convalescent, the COVID-19 samples came from the United States, Italy and Spain. T cells, B-cell-depleted T cells, or PBMCs supplied cDNA or gDNA.

The CDR3 is 16 residues long. The germline CDR1 and CDR2 sequences are SGDLS and YYNGEE. V lost 3 bases and J lost 3; bases outside the gene matches: 5. Sample: peripheral blood. The clonotype comes from a man aged 55-75 years with active COVID-19. J is TRBJ2-2 and V is TRBV9; 10 bases align to TRBD1. This CDR3 is CASSDGTGDYTGELFF. The CDR3 nucleotides read TGTGCCAGCAGCGACGGGACAGGGGATTACACCGGGGAGCTGTTTTTT.